The 2 T cell receptor beta chains reported below all come from one sample, sequenced in a study of CXCR3-negative and CXCR3-positive naive CD8 T cells. The TRB libraries of cDNA were built by UMI-labeled 5' RACE. Each CDR3 protein gets one entry in TCRdb, which reprocessed the 5' RACE reads and gives no DNA. The table gives tens of thousands of distinct CDR3 sequences; the top ten clones make up about 1% of it. Sequenced material: naive CXCR3- CD8+ T cells from blood. Subset given: CD45RO-CCR7+CD27+CD95- naive CD8+ T cells lacking CXCR3 (TNR3-). These receptors all stem from a human donor in good health. Some clones in this sample may be carry-over from other donors' samples.

V is TRBV7-2 and J is TRBJ1-5; TCRdb reports TRBD1, a call that lacks DNA to check it against. The V gene's germline CDR1 is SGHTA and CDR2 FQGNSA. CDR3 size: 15 residues. CDR3 protein: CASSLEQGSNQPQHF.

CDR3 in amino acids: CSVLPDRASGYTF. V usage is TRBV29-1 and J usage is TRBJ1-2; TCRdb's D call, TRBD1, is unchecked because there is no DNA. CDR1 is SQVTM and CDR2 is ANQGSEA in the germline V gene. The CDR3 length is 13 residues.